The 3 T cell receptor beta chains below all came from one sample that was sequenced in a study of regulatory T cells in long-lasting Graves disease. The authors built TCR beta libraries using iRepertoire HTBI primers and Arm-PCR of CDR3 regions. TCRdb redid the calling of the multiplex PCR reads with MiXCR, one entry per CDR3 protein. The repertoire has some 560,000 distinct CDR3 sequences, roughly a sixth of them found once; the top ten carry roughly 25%. The time point: newly diagnosed GD, antithyroid drugs for less than 3 months. With RNA extracted from PBMCs as input, the TCR library was made. These data were also reused for a study on T cells in Graves' hyperthyroidism and ophthalmopathy.

Sequences were derived from peripheral blood mononuclear cells (PBMCs), sampled at new diagnosis, from a patient treated with antithyroid drugs. These receptors were collected from a woman aged 35-60 years with Graves disease.

J is TRBJ2-1 and V is TRBV12-3 or TRBV12-4; possibly TRBD1 or TRBD2 for D (5 bases each). The CDR3 is 13 residues long. V was cut by 3 bases and J by 7 bases, with 10 bases left in between. The CDR3 loop reads CASSFSGGNEQFF. The CDR3 nucleotides read TGTGCCAGCAGTTTTTCTGGGGGTAATGAGCAGTTCTTC.

The V call is TRBV12-3 or TRBV12-4, the J call TRBJ2-5; 9 bases map to TRBD1. CDR3 length equals 13 residues. Unmatched junction bases numbered 5, after V lost 5 bases and J lost 7 bases. This CDR3 reads CASSPGQGVTQYF. The CDR3 DNA reads TGTGCCAGCAGTCCGGGACAGGGAGTGACCCAGTACTTC.

This clonotype was recorded many times. J is TRBJ2-7 and V is TRBV7-2, with D unclear. CDR1 and CDR2 (germline): SGHTA, FQGNSA. This CDR3 comprises 15 residues. Trimming removed 1 base at V and 8 bases at J, with 18 bases between. The CDR3 DNA is TGTGCCAGCAGCTTAGAGGCCAGTGAACGCCGGCAGCAGTACTTC. It encodes CASSLEASERRQQYF. Combining the CDR3 with reference TRBV7-2 and TRBJ2-7 gives the whole variable domain GAGVSQSPSNKVTEKGKDVELRCDPISGHTALYWYRQSLGQGLEFLIYFQGNSAPDKSGLPSDRFSAERTGGSVSTLTIQRTQQEDSAVYLCASSLEASERRQQYFGPGTRLTVT.